This T cell receptor beta chain was identified in a study of T-cell reconstitution after alpha-beta-depleted transplantation in children. Preparation of the TCRbeta library was carried out with unique molecular identifiers. Via MiXCR, TCRdb re-called the PCR reads, giving one row per CDR3 protein. Of hundreds of thousands of distinct CDR3 sequences listed, over 15% were seen once; the top ten hold approximately 1%. This clonotype was picked up a small number of times. This CDR3 spans 17 amino acids. V trimming: 4 bases; J trimming: 5 bases; junction bases outside the gene matches: 15. In germline, CDR1 is SGHRS, CDR2 YFSETQ.

This rearrangement joins TRBV5-1 to TRBJ2-5; 9 bases line up with TRBD1. This sample comprised PBMCs from the stem cell graft donor, obtained from the stem cell graft. This receptor was taken from a human donor who donated a stem cell graft to a child with acute myeloid leukemia. As DNA, the CDR3 is TGCGCCAGCAGCCCCGGACAGGGGAGCCTCCTTCGGGAGACCCAGTACTTC. Amino acids: CASSPGQGSLLRETQYF.